This T cell receptor (beta chain) was sequenced in a study of shared clonotypes between healthy human individuals. Whole-study results and caveats: It was observed that roughly 5.5% of naive CD4 clonotypes were shared across several donors.

This table comes from immunoSEQ multiplex PCR, and its TCRdb copy is limited to in-frame clones, with some not included. The data hold around 95,000 clones, with under 80% observed a single time. The CDR3 has 19 amino acids. With V trimmed by 4 bases and J by 2 bases, 17 bases remained unmatched. From germline, CDR1 is SGDLS and CDR2 YYNGEE. Note on this clone: Its target is not known.

Those who donated were healthy HIV-negative adults, with no recent acute infections or vaccinations reported. Within Nashville, Tennessee resided all donors, each a Caucasian adult. CD45RO+ cells plus CCR7-negative CD45RA+ TemRA cells formed CD8 memory. This TCR was recovered from a man aged 30 to 45 in good health. Sequencing was carried out using memory CD8+ T cells sorted from blood. Subset defined: CD45RO+ cells pooled with CCR7-negative TemRA cells. This rearrangement joins TRBV9 to TRBJ2-1; 8 bases map to TRBD2. CDR3 coding DNA: TGTGCCAGCAGCCCAACTCACCGAACCAGCGGGAGAGCCTACAATGAGCAGTTCTTC. Its translation: CASSPTHRTSGRAYNEQFF.